A selection of T cell receptor beta chains follows, all from one sample in a study of cytomegalovirus exposure and HLA in healthy donors. TCRdb's table, derived via immunoSEQ multiplex PCR, lists solely in-frame clones and lacks some. Here the sample spans approximately 170,000 clones, around 90% being singletons. Source material: PBMCs. Receptor source: a woman younger than 35 in good health and CMV-seropositive. Each CDR3 is given with its conserved first and last residue. A D gene is named only where the DNA matches it firmly. Clone sizes are given selectively: once, few, many, or a class where the clone is expanded.

j_gene: TRBJ1-5; abundance: .; d_gene: .; v_gene: TRBV2; CDR3aa: CASSETTRFKNQPQHF; CDR3nt: TGTGCCAGCAGTGAGACAACAAGGTTTAAGAATCAGCCCCAGCATTTT
j_gene: TRBJ2-7; abundance: .; d_gene: .; v_gene: TRBV13; CDR3aa: CASSLGQAREQYF; CDR3nt: TGTGCCAGCAGCTTAGGACAGGCTCGGGAGCAGTACTTC
j_gene: TRBJ1-1; abundance: .; d_gene: .; v_gene: TRBV5-4; CDR3aa: CASSLEGGDWGAFF; CDR3nt: TGTGCCAGCAGCTTGGAAGGGGGAGATTGGGGAGCTTTCTTT
j_gene: TRBJ2-1; abundance: .; d_gene: TRBD1; v_gene: TRBV7-9; CDR3aa: CASSSMDRTYNEQFF; CDR3nt: TGTGCCAGCAGCTCCATGGACAGGACCTACAATGAGCAGTTCTTC
j_gene: TRBJ2-7; abundance: .; d_gene: TRBD1; v_gene: TRBV25-1; CDR3aa: CASSLRDSSYEQYF; CDR3nt: TGTGCCAGCAGTCTCCGGGACAGCTCCTACGAGCAGTACTTC
j_gene: TRBJ1-1; abundance: .; d_gene: TRBD1; v_gene: TRBV7-3; CDR3aa: CASSLTGGQGAFF; CDR3nt: TGTGCCAGCAGCTTAACGGGGGGACAGGGAGCTTTCTTT
j_gene: TRBJ2-3; abundance: .; d_gene: .; v_gene: TRBV6-1; CDR3aa: CASSEDKSSTDTQYF; CDR3nt: TGTGCCAGCAGTGAAGATAAATCTAGCACAGATACGCAGTATTTT
j_gene: TRBJ1-2; abundance: .; d_gene: .; v_gene: TRBV9; CDR3aa: CASSTAPGSKANYGYTF; CDR3nt: TGTGCCAGCAGCACCGCACCGGGGTCTAAAGCTAACTATGGCTACACCTTC
j_gene: TRBJ1-2; abundance: .; d_gene: .; v_gene: TRBV19; CDR3aa: CASRGYYGYTF; CDR3nt: TGTGCCAGTAGGGGCTACTATGGCTACACCTTC
j_gene: TRBJ2-6; abundance: .; d_gene: TRBD1; v_gene: TRBV27; CDR3aa: CASSFSAGTGGYSGANVLTF; CDR3nt: TGTGCCAGCAGTTTCTCCGCTGGGACAGGGGGATACTCTGGGGCCAACGTCCTGACTTTC
j_gene: TRBJ1-2; abundance: once; d_gene: .; v_gene: TRBV30; CDR3aa: CAWSVLRGSDGYTF; CDR3nt: TGTGCCTGGAGTGTACTTAGGGGGAGTGATGGCTACACCTTC
j_gene: TRBJ1-2; abundance: .; d_gene: .; v_gene: TRBV19; CDR3aa: CASSIRDGYTF; CDR3nt: TGTGCCAGTAGTATCCGGGATGGCTACACCTTC
j_gene: TRBJ1-1; abundance: .; d_gene: .; v_gene: TRBV14; CDR3aa: CASSQGPSEEGTEAFF; CDR3nt: TGTGCCAGCAGCCAAGGTCCGTCAGAGGAGGGCACTGAAGCTTTCTTT
j_gene: TRBJ1-4; abundance: .; d_gene: TRBD1; v_gene: TRBV5-6; CDR3aa: CASSLGGGDEKLFF; CDR3nt: TGTGCCAGCAGCTTGGGAGGGGGCGACGAAAAACTGTTTTTT
j_gene: TRBJ2-3; abundance: .; d_gene: .; v_gene: TRBV5-6; CDR3aa: CASSLSGEGTDTQYF; CDR3nt: TGTGCCAGCAGCTTGTCGGGAGAAGGCACAGATACGCAGTATTTT
j_gene: TRBJ2-7; abundance: .; d_gene: TRBD1; v_gene: TRBV6-6; CDR3aa: CASSRGQDLYEQYF; CDR3nt: TGTGCCAGCAGTCGCGGACAGGATCTCTACGAGCAGTACTTC
j_gene: TRBJ2-5; abundance: .; d_gene: TRBD2; v_gene: TRBV10-2; CDR3aa: CASRSGTSGGDFRETQYF; CDR3nt: TGCGCCAGCAGATCCGGGACTAGCGGGGGGGACTTCCGGGAGACCCAGTACTTC
j_gene: TRBJ2-1; abundance: .; d_gene: TRBD1; v_gene: TRBV9; CDR3aa: CASSVTGQTYNEQFF; CDR3nt: TGTGCCAGCAGCGTAACGGGACAGACCTACAATGAGCAGTTCTTC
j_gene: TRBJ1-6; abundance: .; d_gene: .; v_gene: TRBV5-4; CDR3aa: CASSLHRGDSPLHF; CDR3nt: TGTGCCAGCAGCCTACACCGGGGGGATTCACCCCTCCACTTT
j_gene: TRBJ1-1; abundance: .; d_gene: .; v_gene: TRBV5-1; CDR3aa: CASSLGGLMNTEAFF; CDR3nt: TGCGCCAGCAGCTTGGGGGGACTGATGAACACTGAAGCTTTCTTT
j_gene: TRBJ1-2; abundance: .; d_gene: .; v_gene: TRBV19; CDR3aa: CASSILFRRGSYGYTF; CDR3nt: TGTGCCAGTAGTATACTCTTCCGGAGGGGAAGTTATGGCTACACCTTC
j_gene: TRBJ1-1; abundance: .; d_gene: .; v_gene: TRBV15; CDR3aa: CATSRDRGRSKAFF; CDR3nt: TGTGCCACCAGCAGAGATCGGGGGAGGAGTAAGGCTTTCTTT
j_gene: TRBJ1-5; abundance: .; d_gene: .; v_gene: TRBV4-1; CDR3aa: CASSREGSRDQPQHF; CDR3nt: TGCGCCAGCAGCCGGGAGGGCTCGAGGGATCAGCCCCAGCATTTT
j_gene: TRBJ2-2; abundance: .; d_gene: TRBD2; v_gene: TRBV15; CDR3aa: CATSRDPLLAANTGELFF; CDR3nt: TGTGCCACCAGCAGAGATCCCTTACTAGCGGCGAACACCGGGGAGCTGTTTTTT
j_gene: TRBJ2-1; abundance: once; d_gene: .; v_gene: TRBV7-2; CDR3aa: CASSPRWHDEQFF; CDR3nt: TGTGCCAGCAGCCCCCGTTGGCACGATGAGCAGTTCTTC
j_gene: TRBJ1-1; abundance: .; d_gene: TRBD1; v_gene: TRBV11-2; CDR3aa: CASSLTDRGLTEAFF; CDR3nt: TGTGCCAGCAGCTTAACCGACAGGGGACTGACTGAAGCTTTCTTT
j_gene: TRBJ2-1; abundance: .; d_gene: .; v_gene: TRBV4-1; CDR3aa: CASSQAGANNEQFF; CDR3nt: TGCGCCAGCAGCCAGGCGGGGGCCAACAATGAGCAGTTCTTC